This passage covers 14 T cell receptor beta chains from one sample sequenced in a study of blood T cell repertoires in COVID-19. Measured with immunoSEQ multiplex PCR; TCRdb has only the in-frame clones, and not every one. The table lists around 83,000 clones, more than 75% of them singletons. The material sequenced was peripheral blood. The receptor source for this set is a woman between 70 and 85 years old with acute or convalescent COVID-19.

The chain joins TRBV19 to TRBJ2-7, with D perhaps TRBD1 (5 bases). The V end was cut by 4 bases, the J end by 0 bases, with 10 bases between. Germline-derived CDR1 and CDR2 are LNHDA and SQIVND (reference sequence). The CDR3 spans 14 residues. CDR3 coding DNA: TGTGCCAGTAGTACGACAGTGAGCTCCTACGAGCAGTACGTC. Translating gives CASSTTVSSYEQYV.

V and J are TRBV7-9 and TRBJ2-6; possibly TRBD1 for D (5 bases). The CDR3 runs to 16 residues. Looked up from germline, CDR1 is SEHNR and CDR2 is FQNEAQ (reference sequence). Trimming stripped 0 bases from V and 1 base from J, with 7 bases between. CDR3 protein: CASSLASGSGANVLTF. The CDR3 DNA reads TGTGCCAGCAGCTTAGCGTCAGGGTCTGGGGCCAACGTCCTGACTTTC.

The genes are TRBV7-9 and TRBJ1-3; D may be TRBD1 (6 bases). V dropped 1 base and J dropped 0 bases, with 16 bases sitting between them. This CDR3 comprises 18 residues. Germline V lookup: CDR1 SEHNR, CDR2 FQNEAQ (reference sequence). The CDR3 DNA reads as TGTGCCAGCAGCTTAGGTTTCAGGGGACGGAGCTCTGGAAACACCATATATTTT. Translation: CASSLGFRGRSSGNTIYF. Supplemented by reference TRBV7-9 and TRBJ1-3, the full variable domain reads DTGVSQNPRHKITKRGQNVTFRCDPISEHNRLYWYRQTLGQGPEFLTYFQNEAQLEKSRLLSDRFSAERPKGSFSTLEIQRTEQGDSAMYLCASSLGFRGRSSGNTIYFGEGSWLTVV.

This clone has more than one count but fewer than ten. The gene calls are TRBV19 and TRBJ1-6; possible D gene TRBD1, 5 bases. This CDR3 region has 14 residues. CDR1 is LNHDA, CDR2 SQIVND, per germline (reference sequence). The V end was cut by 6 bases, the J end by 1 base, with 7 bases between. The CDR3, as DNA: TGTGCCAGTAGGCAGGGATCCTATAATTCACCCCTCCACTTT. Its translation is CASRQGSYNSPLHF.

The CDR3 nucleotides read TGTGCCAGCAGCCCCTTCGGGGGGGGCAACACTGAAGCTTTCTTT. Translated, it gives CASSPFGGGNTEAFF. The V and J genes are TRBV7-2 and TRBJ1-1; possible D gene TRBD1, 6 bases. Looked up from germline, CDR1 is SGHTA and CDR2 is FQGNSA. The CDR3 is made up of 15 amino acids. V was trimmed by 5 bases and J by 2 bases, leaving 15 bases between them.

The CDR3 region is CASSPGQGIRQYV. For the CDR3, the DNA is TGTGCCAGCAGTCCGGGACAGGGCATAAGGCAGTACGTC. This chain uses TRBV28 with TRBJ2-7; TRBD1 aligns across 9 bases. Germline CDR1 and CDR2: MDHEN and SYDVKM. This CDR3 is built from 13 residues. The V gene end was trimmed by 5 bases and the J gene end by 9 bases; junction bases not matched to a gene: 8.

This chain connects TRBV19 to TRBJ2-7; D uncertain. The CDR3 extends over 13 amino acids. Between the trimmed V and J ends, which lost 5 bases and 1 base, there was a span of 9 bases. Germline lookup yields CDR1 LNHDA and CDR2 SQIVND (reference sequence). The CDR3 nucleotides read TGTGCCAGTAGTGTGACATTGTCCTACGAGCAGTACGTC. This gives the protein CASSVTLSYEQYV.

This clone has just one count. V usage is TRBV5-4 and J usage is TRBJ2-5, with 7 bases lining up with TRBD2. V was clipped by 3 bases and J by 6 bases; unmatched bases: 11. Germline lookup yields CDR1 SGHNT and CDR2 YYREEE (reference sequence). CDR3 length: 15 residues. This chain's CDR3 is CASSWGSGVLKTQYF. The CDR3, as DNA: TGTGCCAGCAGCTGGGGGAGCGGGGTGTTAAAGACCCAGTACTTC.

The chain joins TRBV5-1 to TRBJ1-5; tentatively, D is TRBD1 (6 bases). The CDR3 runs to 17 residues. Germline CDR1 and CDR2: SGHRS and YFSETQ. Trimming took 1 base from V and 1 from J, leaving 15 bases between them. In nucleotides, the CDR3 is TGCGCCAGCAGCTTGTGTTCAGGGGACGGGAGCAATCAGCCCCAGCATTTT. Protein: CASSLCSGDGSNQPQHF.

V gene TRBV29-1 combines with J gene TRBJ2-2, with 9 bases matching TRBD1. V shed 5 bases, J shed 5 bases, and the junction held 6 bases outside the gene matches. Per germline, CDR1 SQVTM and CDR2 ANQGSEA. There are 14 residues in the CDR3. The CDR3 sequence: CSVRTGAGTGELFF. In DNA, the CDR3 is TGCAGCGTTAGGACAGGGGCAGGGACCGGGGAGCTGTTTTTT.

This chain connects TRBV19 to TRBJ1-1; TRBD1 matches 8 bases. The CDR3 sequence is 13 residues long. Germline loops: CDR1 LNHDA, CDR2 SQIVND (reference sequence). V shed 9 bases, J shed 0 bases, and the junction held 3 bases outside the gene matches. CDR3 amino acids: CARRDRLNTEAFF. The CDR3 bases are TGTGCCAGGCGGGACAGGCTGAACACTGAAGCTTTCTTT.

The J gene is TRBJ2-2, the V gene TRBV18; 9 nucleotides agree with TRBD2. Per the germline V gene, CDR1 is KGHSH and CDR2 is LQKENI. V was clipped by 1 base and J by 7 bases; unmatched bases: 10. This CDR3 has 17 residues. The CDR3 loop is CASSPLFLAGWSGELFF. The CDR3, as DNA: TGTGCCAGCTCACCACTTTTCCTAGCGGGATGGAGCGGGGAGCTGTTTTTT.

The V gene is TRBV3-1 (or the pseudogene TRBV3-2), the J gene TRBJ1-2; D remains unclear. Germline V gives CDR1 LGHDT, CDR2 YNNKEL (reference sequence). The CDR3 runs to 15 residues. Trimming shortened V by 1 base and J by 3 bases, and 12 bases separated the two germline ends. The CDR3 DNA sequence: TGTGCCAGCAGCCAAGGTGGCGGTGTATACTATGGCTACACCTTC. This gives the protein CASSQGGGVYYGYTF.

The CDR3 nucleotides are TGTGCCAGCAGTGATCGAGGCTACAATGAGCAGTTCTTC. This sequence encodes CASSDRGYNEQFF. This chain uses TRBV6-1 with TRBJ2-1, with D unclear. This CDR3 contains 13 residues. The V and J ends lost 3 bases and 3 bases respectively, with 6 bases between them. Germline assignment: CDR1 MNHNS and CDR2 SASEGT.